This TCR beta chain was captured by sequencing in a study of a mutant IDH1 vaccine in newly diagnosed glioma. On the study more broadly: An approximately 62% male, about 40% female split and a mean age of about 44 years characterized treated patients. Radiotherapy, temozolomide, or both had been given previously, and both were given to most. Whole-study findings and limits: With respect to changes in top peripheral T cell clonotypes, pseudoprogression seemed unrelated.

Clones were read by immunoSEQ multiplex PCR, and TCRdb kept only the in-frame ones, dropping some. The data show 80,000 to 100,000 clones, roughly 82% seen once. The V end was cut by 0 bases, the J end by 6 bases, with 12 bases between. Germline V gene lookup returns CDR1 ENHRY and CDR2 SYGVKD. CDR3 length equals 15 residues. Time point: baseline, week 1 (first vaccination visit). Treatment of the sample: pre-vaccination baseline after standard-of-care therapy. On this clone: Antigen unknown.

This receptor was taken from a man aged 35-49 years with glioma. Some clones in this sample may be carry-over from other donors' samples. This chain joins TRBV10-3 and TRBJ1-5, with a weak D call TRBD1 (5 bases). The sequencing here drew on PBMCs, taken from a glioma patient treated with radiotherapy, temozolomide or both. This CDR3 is CAISESTEGFQPQHF. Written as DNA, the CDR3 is TGTGCCATCAGTGAGTCTACCGAGGGGTTTCAGCCCCAGCATTTT.